The entry below gives a single TCR beta chain sequence along with its context. Germline V gene lookup returns CDR1 SNHLY and CDR2 FYNNEI. Trimming took off 5 bases at V and 3 bases at J, with 11 bases between the two ends. This CDR3 has 14 residues. Sequencing used immunoSEQ multiplex PCR; TCRdb keeps in-frame clones, though not all of them. Altogether around 160,000 clones are present, roughly 88% being singletons, with the ten largest covering 13%. The sample belongs to a study of blood T cell repertoires in COVID-19. The overall study: From T cells, B-cell-depleted T cells, or PBMCs came the material, which was cDNA or gDNA.

The sequence came from a woman aged 60 to 75 who had recovered from COVID-19. The rearrangement uses TRBV2 and TRBJ1-3; no clear D. Sequencing was done on a sample of PBMCs or T cells enriched from blood (not recorded which). The CDR3 spells CASSPRELGNTIYF. CDR3 coding DNA: TGTGCCAGCAGTCCCCGGGAACTTGGAAACACCATATATTTT.